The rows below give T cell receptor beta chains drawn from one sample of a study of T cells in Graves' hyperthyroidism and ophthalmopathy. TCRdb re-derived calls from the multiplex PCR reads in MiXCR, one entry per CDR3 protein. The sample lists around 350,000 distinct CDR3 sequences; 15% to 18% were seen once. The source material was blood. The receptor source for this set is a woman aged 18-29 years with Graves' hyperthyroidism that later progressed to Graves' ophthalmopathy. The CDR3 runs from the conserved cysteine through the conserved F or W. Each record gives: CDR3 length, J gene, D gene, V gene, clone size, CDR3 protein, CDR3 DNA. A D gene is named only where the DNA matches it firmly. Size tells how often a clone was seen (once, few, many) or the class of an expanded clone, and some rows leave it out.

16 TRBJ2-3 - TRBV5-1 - CASSSRVAYTTDTQYF TGCGCCAGCAGCTCCAGAGTAGCCTACACCACAGATACGCAGTATTTT
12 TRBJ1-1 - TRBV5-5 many CASSQTTSGAFF TGTGCCAGCAGCCAAACTACTTCGGGGGCTTTCTTT
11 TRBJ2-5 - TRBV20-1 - CSAKETETQYF TGCAGTGCTAAGGAGACGGAGACCCAGTACTTC
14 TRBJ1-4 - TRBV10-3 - CAISVIGSGEKLFF TGTGCCATCAGTGTGATAGGGTCTGGAGAAAAACTGTTTTTT
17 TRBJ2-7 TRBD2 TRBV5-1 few CASSQGPGTSGRYEQYF TGCGCCAGCAGCCAGGGGCCCGGGACTAGCGGGAGATACGAGCAGTACTTC
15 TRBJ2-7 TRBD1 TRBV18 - CASSPYPQGAYEQYF TGTGCCAGCTCACCATATCCCCAGGGGGCATACGAGCAGTACTTC
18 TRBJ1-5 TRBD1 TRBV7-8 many CASSLVQGVGYSNQPQHF TGTGCCAGCAGCTTAGTCCAGGGGGTCGGATATAGCAATCAGCCCCAGCATTTT
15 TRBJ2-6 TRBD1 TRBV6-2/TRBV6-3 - CASRDRGSGANVLTF TGTGCCAGCAGAGACAGGGGTTCTGGGGCCAACGTCCTGACTTTC
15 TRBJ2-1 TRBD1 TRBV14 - CASSPPGQDNNEQFF TGTGCCAGCAGCCCACCGGGACAGGATAATAATGAGCAGTTCTTC
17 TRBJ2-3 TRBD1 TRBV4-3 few CASSQDRTGTSTDTQYF TGCGCCAGCAGCCAAGATCGGACAGGGACTAGCACAGATACGCAGTATTTT
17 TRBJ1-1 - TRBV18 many CASSPGPGGPEGTEAFF TGTGCCAGCTCACCAGGGCCCGGGGGGCCGGAGGGCACTGAAGCTTTCTTT
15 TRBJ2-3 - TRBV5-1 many CASSQGLTPVDTQYF TGCGCCAGCAGTCAAGGACTAACCCCCGTCGATACGCAGTATTTT
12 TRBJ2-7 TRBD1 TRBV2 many CASSGSGGEQYF TGTGCCAGCAGTGGGTCAGGGGGCGAGCAGTACTTC
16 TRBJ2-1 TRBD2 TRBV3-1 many CASSQGLAGGNNEQFF TGTGCCAGCAGCCAAGGACTAGCGGGAGGGAACAATGAGCAGTTCTTC
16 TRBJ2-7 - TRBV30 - CAWSSPRTGRSYEQYF TGTGCCTGGAGTTCACCCCGGACGGGGAGGAGTTACGAGCAGTACTTC
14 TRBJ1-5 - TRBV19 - CASSINSANQPQHF TGTGCCAGTAGTATTAATTCAGCTAATCAGCCCCAGCATTTT
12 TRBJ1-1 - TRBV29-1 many CSVARVNTEAFF TGCAGCGTTGCCAGAGTGAACACTGAAGCTTTCTTT
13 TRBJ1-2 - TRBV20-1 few CSARGPLAYGYTF TGCAGTGCTAGGGGTCCCCTCGCCTATGGCTACACCTTC
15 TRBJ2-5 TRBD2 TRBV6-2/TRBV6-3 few CASGFTSGAQETQYF TGTGCCAGCGGTTTTACTAGCGGGGCTCAAGAGACCCAGTACTTC
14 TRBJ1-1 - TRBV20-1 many CSAGATGLNTEAFF TGCAGTGCCGGTGCGACCGGGTTGAACACTGAAGCTTTCTTT
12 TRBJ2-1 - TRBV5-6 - CASSWSYNEQFF TGTGCCAGCAGCTGGAGTTACAATGAGCAGTTCTTC
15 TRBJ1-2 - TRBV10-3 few CAISARTDSTAGYTF TGTGCCATCAGTGCGAGGACTGACTCTACGGCTGGCTACACCTTC
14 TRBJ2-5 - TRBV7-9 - CASSLVGNQETQYF TGTGCCAGCAGCTTAGTTGGCAACCAAGAGACCCAGTACTTC
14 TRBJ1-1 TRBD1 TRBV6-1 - CASRGAGGGTEAFF TGTGCCAGCAGAGGTGCAGGGGGCGGCACTGAAGCTTTCTTT
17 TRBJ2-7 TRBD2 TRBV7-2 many CASSLTRTSGRHYEQYF TGTGCCAGCAGCCTAACCAGGACTAGCGGGAGACACTACGAGCAGTACTTC
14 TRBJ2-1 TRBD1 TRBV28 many CATRGQGSYNEQFF TGTGCCACCAGGGGACAGGGATCTTACAATGAGCAGTTCTTC
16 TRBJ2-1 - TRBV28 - CASSVWGGGDYNEQFF TGTGCCAGCAGTGTCTGGGGGGGGGGCGACTACAATGAGCAGTTCTTC
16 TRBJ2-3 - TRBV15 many CATSGYSSASTDTQYF TGTGCCACCAGCGGATACTCTAGCGCTAGCACAGATACGCAGTATTTT
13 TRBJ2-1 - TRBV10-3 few CAISESIWSEQFF TGTGCCATCAGTGAGTCTATTTGGTCTGAGCAGTTCTTC
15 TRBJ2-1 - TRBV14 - CASSRTESSYNEQLF TGTGCCAGCAGTAGGACCGAGAGCTCCTACAATGAGCAGCTCTTC
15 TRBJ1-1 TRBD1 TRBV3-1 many CASRGPGQGATEAFF TGTGCCAGCAGGGGACCTGGACAGGGGGCCACTGAAGCTTTCTTT
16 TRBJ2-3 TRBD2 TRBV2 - CASRGSGRASTDTQYF TGTGCCAGCAGGGGAAGCGGGAGGGCTAGCACAGATACGCAGTATTTT
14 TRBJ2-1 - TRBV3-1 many CASSQLGIRNEQFF TGTGCCAGCAGCCAATTGGGAATACGGAATGAGCAGTTCTTC
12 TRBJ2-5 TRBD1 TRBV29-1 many CSVDRHQETQYF TGCAGCGTGGACAGGCACCAAGAGACCCAGTACTTC
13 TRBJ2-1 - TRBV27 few CASSLTSVDEQFF TGTGCCAGCAGTTTAACTAGTGTCGATGAGCAGTTCTTC
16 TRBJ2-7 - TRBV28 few CASSFPPGWMSYEQYF TGTGCCAGCAGTTTCCCTCCAGGCTGGATGTCCTACGAGCAGTACTTC
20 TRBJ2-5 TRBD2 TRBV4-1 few CASSQRATGLAGVGQETQYF TGCGCCAGCAGCCAAAGGGCCACAGGACTAGCGGGAGTCGGCCAAGAGACCCAGTACTTC
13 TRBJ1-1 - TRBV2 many CASIKDVNTEAFF TGTGCCAGCATCAAGGACGTGAACACTGAAGCTTTCTTT
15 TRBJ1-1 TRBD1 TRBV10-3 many CAIGDRGQGNTEAFF TGTGCCATCGGGGACAGGGGGCAGGGGAACACTGAAGCTTTCTTT
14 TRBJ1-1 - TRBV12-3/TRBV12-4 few CASSLRRTNTEAFF TGTGCCAGCAGTTTAAGGCGGACTAACACTGAAGCTTTCTTT
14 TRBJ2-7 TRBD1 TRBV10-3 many CAITAGTGTFEQYF TGTGCCATCACCGCCGGGACAGGGACATTCGAGCAGTACTTC
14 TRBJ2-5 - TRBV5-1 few CASSLRDFQETQYF TGCGCCAGCAGCCTCCGGGACTTCCAAGAGACCCAGTACTTC
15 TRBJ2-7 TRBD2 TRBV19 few CASSTTSGRVYEQYF TGTGCCAGTAGTACGACTAGCGGGAGGGTCTACGAGCAGTACTTC
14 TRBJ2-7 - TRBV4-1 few CASSQAQGDYEQYF TGCGCCAGCAGCCAAGCACAGGGTGACTACGAGCAGTACTTC
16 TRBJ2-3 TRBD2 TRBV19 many CASSLNGVAGRDTQYF TGTGCCAGTAGCCTCAACGGAGTAGCGGGGAGAGATACGCAGTATTTT
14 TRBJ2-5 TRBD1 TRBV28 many CASRRTGGAETQYF TGTGCCAGCAGACGTACAGGGGGCGCGGAGACCCAGTACTTC
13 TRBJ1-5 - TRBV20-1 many CSARARESQPQHF TGCAGTGCTAGAGCCAGGGAGAGTCAGCCCCAGCATTTT